This TCR beta chain was retrieved from a study of neurological immune-mediated disorders (dated by TCRdb to between 2019 and 2020). Some background on the complete study: Of the roughly 34 multiple sclerosis patients, approximately 31 had relapsing-remitting MS and 3 had secondary progressive MS. Peripheral blood TCR-beta repertoires from patients with HTLV-I-associated myelopathy (HAM/TSP), patients with multiple sclerosis, and healthy controls were compared in the study using UMI-based sequencing. Longitudinal samples, technical triplicates and paired sorted CD4+ and CD8+ T-cell subsets, alongside PBMC samples, were included among the roughly 100 TCR-beta libraries. The cohort was made up of approximately 69 subjects, consisting of about 15 HAM/TSP patients, roughly 35 multiple sclerosis patients and around 20 healthy controls.

This clonotype was seen many times. What this receptor recognizes is not known. Qualities for individual bases were not recorded, and no much larger clone is one base off. For unsorted PBMC libraries, 2 million PBMCs were used after storage in RNAlater at -80 degrees C until RNA extraction. The multiple sclerosis patients were enrolled in a US clinical protocol that evaluated disease progression with magnetic resonance imaging. PBMCs were separated from peripheral blood using Ficoll-Hypaque density gradient centrifugation and then cryopreserved in liquid nitrogen. Its CDR3 holds 14 amino acids, cysteine through phenylalanine. Only CDR3 DNA remains: 42 bases, in frame from the first base. CDR1 and CDR2, per the germline V gene, are SGDLS and YYNGEE. Trimming accounts for 4 bases at V and 12 bases at J, while the number of junction bases matched to no gene is 10. Study-level results and caveats: TCR clonal expansion was greatest in HAM/TSP patients and smallest in MS patients, who ranked below even healthy controls. Phylogenetic analysis grouped repertoires from 18 of 34 MS patients into a cluster of related CDR3 sequences, suggesting a possible repertoire-level signature. No clinical or MRI features were associated with the MS cluster, and the authors said that larger cohorts are needed. Expanded clones from different subjects shared no identical CDR3 amino acid sequences, which suggests that TCR-beta repertoires were private in all groups.

cDNA synthesis used template-switch 5'RACE with a primer carrying a 10-nucleotide random unique molecular identifier tagging each TCR transcript. Over 190 million TCR-beta sequences, covering 15-18 subjects, were produced in each sequencing run. Total RNA was extracted with the RNeasy kit. The KAPA Real-time Library Amplification kit was used to amplify TCR-beta VDJ regions with primers for the TCR constant region and the 5'RACE anchor. Sample indexes and Illumina adaptors were added in a first PCR, after which library yield was increased in a second PCR. After purification with Ampure beads, the TCR product of roughly 650 bp was size-selected on a 2% E-gel SizeSelection system. Before pooling, library quality was assessed on a Bioanalyzer, concentration was determined with Qubit, and library quantification was performed with the Kapa Library Quantification kit. An Illumina HiSeq 2500 was used to sequence the libraries paired-end at 2 x 150 bp. To increase sequence diversity, about 24-32% phiX was spiked into each library pool. The paper's data handling went like this. Quality-filtered reads were processed with the UMI-based MiGEC pipeline, which removed over 75% of raw TCR sequences during error correction. VDJ genes were aligned to IMGT germline references, and clonotypes were defined by unique CDR3 amino acid sequence plus V-J genes. Clonal expansion, Shannon diversity and CDR3 relatedness were evaluated with VDJtools (CalcPairwiseDistances, ClusterSamples), while phylogenetic trees were built in CLCbio workbench. Clones with at least 8 unique UMIs were defined as expanded, with this threshold being based on coefficient-of-variation modelling across technical triplicates. TCRdb reworked the public reads: Q25 trimming with fastp, MiXCR clone assembly, productive beta chains retained. Each entry merges the rows of one CDR3 protein and shows their most common DNA and genes. TCRdb's processing, not the study's, gives the V and J calls here. For this sample the table gives 31,000 or so distinct CDR3 sequences, of which over 1.2% were detected only once. Around a tenth of the sample lies in the top ten.

The V and J segments used are TRBV9 and TRBJ1-1; 12 middle bases align to TRBD1. The specimen was PBMCs. The sequence was obtained from a woman in her 30s with multiple sclerosis. The nucleotide sequence reads TGTGCCAGCAGCCTAAGCGGGACAGGGGGCGCCTCTTTCTTT. This sequence encodes CASSLSGTGGASFF.